Listed here are 26 T cell receptor beta chains from one sample, sequenced in a study of cytomegalovirus exposure and HLA in healthy donors. Researchers ran the PCR with 60 Vbeta and 13 Jbeta primers. Sequencing was performed with immunoSEQ multiplex PCR; in TCRdb, only in-frame clones are kept and a portion is missing. Its table lists some 52,000 clones. The sample taken for sequencing was PBMCs. The source is a woman aged 60-75 years in good health and CMV-seropositive.

V is TRBV7-2 and J is TRBJ2-3, with TRBD2 identical over 9 bases. This CDR3 comprises 16 residues. V dropped 1 base and J dropped 1; count of bases not matched to a gene: 3. Germline V lookup: CDR1 SGHTA, CDR2 FQGNSA. CDR3 nucleotides: TGTGCCAGCAGCTTAGGTCTAGCGGGGCGCACAGATACGCAGTATTTT. Translating gives CASSLGLAGRTDTQYF. The full variable domain, its missing parts supplied by reference TRBV7-2 and TRBJ2-3, is GAGVSQSPSNKVTEKGKDVELRCDPISGHTALYWYRQSLGQGLEFLIYFQGNSAPDKSGLPSDRFSAERTGGSVSTLTIQRTQQEDSAVYLCASSLGLAGRTDTQYFGPGTRLTVL.

The chain joins TRBV6-5 to TRBJ1-5; perhaps TRBD1 as D (5 bases). CDR1 and CDR2 (germline): MNHEY, SVGAGI. V was pared by 2 bases and J by 5 bases, with 13 bases between. The CDR3 runs to 15 residues. CDR3 in DNA: TGTGCCAGCAGTTACGGGGTAGGCAGGGATCAGCCCCAGCATTTT. Translating gives CASSYGVGRDQPQHF.

V gene TRBV10-1 combines with J gene TRBJ2-1, with 10 positions matching TRBD2. Germline CDR1 reads WNHNN; CDR2 reads SYGVQD (reference sequence). V shed 2 bases, J shed 5 bases, and the junction held 6 bases outside the gene matches. CDR3 length: 16 residues. The CDR3: CASSETLAGADNEQFF. The DNA for the CDR3 is TGCGCCAGCAGTGAGACCCTAGCGGGGGCCGACAATGAGCAGTTCTTC.

The chain uses TRBV5-6 and TRBJ2-7; D is possibly TRBD1 (5 bases). The germline V gene encodes CDR1 SGHDT and CDR2 YYEEEE. V was shortened by 1 base and J by 12 bases, with 11 bases between the two germline ends. CDR3 length equals 11 residues. CDR3 region: CASSLLGQLYF. The DNA for the CDR3 is TGTGCCAGCAGCTTGCTTGGACAATTGTACTTC.

J is TRBJ2-6 and V is TRBV11-3; TRBD2 matches at 7 bases. The ends lost 5 bases at V and 4 bases at J; junction bases unmatched: 5. Germline-derived CDR1 and CDR2 are SGHNT and YENEEA. This CDR3 comprises 15 residues. CDR3 region: CASSLGGSGANVLTF. The CDR3, as DNA: TGTGCCAGCAGCCTCGGGGGGTCCGGGGCCAACGTCCTGACTTTC.

The V gene is TRBV7-6, the J gene TRBJ1-2; tentative D call: TRBD1 (5 bases). Germline V gene sequence: CDR1 SGHVS, CDR2 FNYEAQ. The CDR3 sequence is 14 residues long. The V end was cut by 2 bases, the J end by 4 bases, with 11 bases between. The CDR3, as DNA: TGTGCCAGCAGCTTAAGTCAGGGTTCCTATGGCTACACCTTC. Amino acids: CASSLSQGSYGYTF.

This chain uses TRBV27 with TRBJ1-5; possibly TRBD1 for D (5 bases). The CDR3 is 15 amino acids. Germline V gene sequence: CDR1 MNHEY, CDR2 SMNVEV (reference sequence). The V gene lost 4 bases and the J gene lost 7 bases, with 17 bases spanning the gap. The CDR3 loop is CASSSAAGVLQPQHF. CDR3 in DNA: TGTGCCAGCAGTTCCGCAGCGGGGGTCCTACAGCCCCAGCATTTT.

This chain joins TRBV7-2 and TRBJ1-1; no firm D call. The V end lost 1 base, the J end lost 1 base, and 4 bases lay between the germline ends. Germline lookup yields CDR1 SGHTA and CDR2 FQGNSA. The CDR3 covers 13 residues. CDR3 amino acids: CASSLEQNTEAFF. CDR3 sequence (DNA): TGTGCCAGCAGCTTAGAGCAGAACACTGAAGCTTTCTTT.

V usage is TRBV6-5 and J usage is TRBJ1-2; TRBD1 aligns across 12 bases. CDR3 length: 15 amino acids. V lost 5 bases to trimming and J lost 6 bases; unmatched junction nucleotides: 7. CDR1 is MNHEY, CDR2 SVGAGI, per germline. The CDR3 is CASSPPGTGGHGYTF. The CDR3 nucleotides read TGTGCCAGCAGTCCCCCCGGGACAGGGGGCCATGGCTACACCTTC.

The chain has TRBV7-9 and TRBJ2-5, with 9 bases aligning to TRBD2. Near its end, the DNA agrees better with TRBJ2-7, so the J call may be wrong. Germline V gene data show CDR1 as SEHNR and CDR2 as FQNEAQ (reference sequence). The CDR3 has 15 residues. The CDR3 spells CAGGDSGGRSYEQYF. DNA for the CDR3: TGTGCCGGTGGTGATAGCGGGGGCCGCTCCTACGAGCAGTACTTC.

V gene TRBV11-3 combines with J gene TRBJ2-5; a possible D gene is TRBD2 (6 bases). The CDR3 is made up of 15 amino acids. Trimming removed 1 base from V and 5 bases from J, with 14 bases in between. CDR1 is SGHNT, CDR2 YENEEA, per germline. As DNA, the CDR3 is TGTGCCAGCAGCTTAGTCCGGGGGTCCTATGAGACCCAGTACTTC. Translating it yields CASSLVRGSYETQYF.

The chain is built from TRBV7-6 and TRBJ1-1; 8 bases align to TRBD1. Germline loops: CDR1 SGHVS, CDR2 FNYEAQ. The CDR3 extends over 13 amino acids. J lost 6 bases, V lost 5 bases, and 5 bases had no gene match. CDR3 sequence: CASSKYRGSEAFF. The CDR3 region has the DNA TGTGCCAGCAGCAAGTACAGGGGGTCTGAAGCTTTCTTT.

The rearrangement links TRBV19 to TRBJ1-2, with D unclear. Trimming took 7 bases from V and 3 from J, leaving 18 bases between them. The CDR3 totals 15 residues. Germline-derived CDR1 and CDR2 are LNHDA and SQIVND (reference sequence). CDR3 region: CASKKNPGDDYGYTF. Written as DNA, the CDR3 is TGTGCCAGTAAAAAAAATCCAGGTGATGACTATGGCTACACCTTC. The full variable domain, in which reference TRBV19 and TRBJ1-2 provide the parts outside the CDR3, is DGGITQSPKYLFRKEGQNVTLSCEQNLNHDAMYWYRQDPGQGLRLIYYSQIVNDFQKGDIAEGYSVSREKKESFPLTVTSAQKNPTAFYLCASKKNPGDDYGYTFGSGTRLTVV.

The chain has TRBV7-2 and TRBJ2-3; 8 bases fit TRBD2. Germline-derived CDR1 and CDR2 are SGHTA and FQGNSA. The CDR3 is 12 residues long. The V and J ends lost 6 bases and 11 bases, in that order; junction bases with no gene match: 7. For the CDR3, the DNA is TGTGCCAGCAGTCTAGCGAGCGGGGGGCAGTATTTT. It is translated as CASSLASGGQYF.

The chain couples TRBV18 to TRBJ1-4; unclear D gene. This CDR3 region has 16 residues. Trimming shortened V by 3 bases and J by 8 bases, and 19 bases separated the two germline ends. From germline, CDR1 is KGHSH and CDR2 LQKENI. The CDR3 region has the DNA TGTGCCAGCTCACCTCAGGTCCTGGCCCCAAGGGAAAAACTGTTTTTT. Its protein is CASSPQVLAPREKLFF. The complete variable domain, with remaining parts taken from reference TRBV18 and TRBJ1-4, reads NAGVMQNPRHLVRRRGQEARLRCSPMKGHSHVYWYRQLPEEGLKFMVYLQKENIIDESGMPKERFSAEFPKEGPSILRIQQVVRGDSAAYFCASSPQVLAPREKLFFGSGTQLSVL.

The gene calls are TRBV6-5 and TRBJ1-1, with D maybe TRBD1 (5 bases). Germline lookup yields CDR1 MNHEY and CDR2 SVGAGI. This CDR3 has 16 amino acids. Trimming removed 0 bases at V and 4 bases at J, with 15 bases between. DNA of the CDR3: TGTGCCAGCAGTTACTCTGGGGCCGCGGACGGCACTGAAGCTTTCTTT. Protein product: CASSYSGAADGTEAFF.

This chain joins TRBV6-8 and TRBJ2-3, with 9 bases fitting TRBD1. CDR1 is MNHGY, CDR2 SAAAGT, per germline. The V segment lost 6 bases and the J segment 3 bases; nucleotides outside the gene matches: 7. The CDR3 sequence is 15 residues long. CDR3 loop: CASRAQGAWTDTQYF. The CDR3 nucleotides are TGTGCCAGCAGAGCACAGGGGGCATGGACAGATACGCAGTATTTT.

The chain joins TRBV7-2 to TRBJ1-2, with a possible D match to TRBD1 (5 bases). V was cut by 2 bases and J by 4 bases, with 8 bases left in between. CDR1 and CDR2 (germline): SGHTA, FQGNSA. The CDR3 length is 13 residues. CDR3 in DNA: TGTGCCAGCAGCTTACAGGGACTCTATGGCTACACCTTC. This codes for CASSLQGLYGYTF.

The V gene is TRBV4-1, the J gene TRBJ1-2; possibly TRBD1 for D (5 bases). The CDR3 loop spans 16 amino acids. Trimming stripped 0 bases from V and 2 bases from J, with 13 bases between. The germline CDR1 and CDR2 sequences are MGHRA and YSYEKL. The CDR3 here is CASSQEVERTNYGYTF. CDR3 bases: TGCGCCAGCAGCCAAGAGGTAGAACGGACAAACTATGGCTACACCTTC.

This rearrangement joins TRBV6-6 to TRBJ2-1, with 7 positions matching TRBD2. The V gene end was trimmed by 5 bases and the J gene end by 10 bases; junction bases not matched to a gene: 8. Germline lookup yields CDR1 MNHNY and CDR2 SVGAGI (reference sequence). The CDR3 is 13 amino acids. The CDR3 DNA sequence: TGTGCCAGCAGTAGCGGGACTAACCCAGAGCAGTTCTTC. Amino acid sequence: CASSSGTNPEQFF.

CDR3 DNA: TGTGCCAGCAGCGCACAAGGACTCTCCTACGAGCAGTACTTC. Translated: CASSAQGLSYEQYF. V is TRBV11-2 and J is TRBJ2-7, with a weak D call TRBD2 (5 bases). The CDR3 is made up of 14 amino acids. With 5 bases removed from V and 0 bases from J, the gap between germline ends came to 11 bases. Germline CDR1 SGHAT, CDR2 FQNNGV.

CDR3 coding DNA: TGTGCCAGCAGCTTGAAGAGCTCTGGAAACACCATATATTTT. Protein product: CASSLKSSGNTIYF. The chain couples TRBV5-4 to TRBJ1-3; no reliable D call. The CDR3 runs 14 residues. Germline CDR1 SGHNT, CDR2 YYREEE (reference sequence). The ends were cut back, 1 base at V and 0 bases at J, with 5 bases in the middle.

Comment on this clone: One end of the junction does not line up with germline, which may come from a read error. The chain links TRBV7-2 to TRBJ2-2; possibly TRBD1 for D (5 bases). This CDR3 region has 16 residues. Germline V lookup: CDR1 SGHTA, CDR2 FQGNSA. CDR3 in amino acids: CASTLGWGLDTGELFF. CDR3 DNA sequence: TGTGCCAGCACCTTAGGGTGGGGCCTGGACACCGGGGAGCTGTTTTTT.

The J gene is TRBJ1-4, the V gene TRBV2; TRBD1 is a possible D gene (5 bases). The V end lost 4 bases, the J end lost 10 bases, and 19 bases lay between the germline ends. CDR1 and CDR2 from the germline V gene are SNHLY and FYNNEI. CDR3 length equals 15 residues. CDR3 sequence: CASSGVTDVYGKLFF. CDR3 DNA sequence: TGTGCCAGCAGTGGGGTGACAGATGTATACGGAAAACTGTTTTTT. Full variable domain (outside the CDR3, taken from reference TRBV2 and TRBJ1-4): EPEVTQTPSHQVTQMGQEVILRCVPISNHLYFYWYRQILGQKVEFLVSFYNNEISEKSEIFDDQFSVERPDGSNFTLKIRSTKLEDSAMYFCASSGVTDVYGKLFFGSGTQLSVL.

The chain uses TRBV6-5 and TRBJ1-1; TRBD1 matches at 9 bases. The CDR3 covers 14 residues. V lost 5 bases to trimming and J lost 4 bases; unmatched junction nucleotides: 5. Germline assignment: CDR1 MNHEY and CDR2 SVGAGI. The CDR3 region has the DNA TGTGCCAGCAGTCCACAGGGGGCGGTCACTGAAGCTTTCTTT. Translating it yields CASSPQGAVTEAFF.

The chain joins TRBV10-3 to TRBJ2-5; D perhaps matches TRBD1 (5 bases). V lost 4 bases and J 1 base, leaving 7 bases between the germline ends. Germline V gene data show CDR1 as ENHRY and CDR2 as SYGVKD. The CDR3 runs 13 residues. CDR3 protein: CAISVTVQETQYF. The CDR3 DNA follows: TGTGCCATCAGTGTGACAGTCCAAGAGACCCAGTACTTC.